The 9 T cell receptor beta chains below all came from one sample that was sequenced in a study of beta chain features in type 1 diabetes. The investigators reverse transcribed all of the isolated RNA, so they sequenced expressed TCRB transcripts. Sequencing used immunoSEQ multiplex PCR; TCRdb keeps in-frame clones, though not all of them. The sample lists over 500,000 clones, roughly a sixth seen once, with around 0.095% in the top ten. Sequencing input: naive CD4+ T cells from blood. The source of these receptors is a young man in good health.

The chain recombines TRBV9 with TRBJ2-5; 9 nucleotides agree with TRBD1. The CDR3 covers 15 residues. Germline-derived CDR1 and CDR2 are SGDLS and YYNGEE. The V and J ends lost 2 bases and 3 bases, in that order; junction bases with no gene match: 5. CDR3 DNA sequence: TGTGCCAGCAGCGTGGACAGGGGTATAGAAGAGACCCAGTACTTC. Its protein product is CASSVDRGIEETQYF.

The gene calls are TRBV4-1 and TRBJ2-7, with D uncertain. The CDR3 has 16 residues. V was clipped by 0 bases and J by 0 bases, with 12 bases between them. CDR1 MGHRA and CDR2 YSYEKL come from the germline V gene. As DNA, the CDR3 is TGCGCCAGCAGCCAAGAAATGCAGACACACTCCTACGAGCAGTACTTC. Amino acid sequence: CASSQEMQTHSYEQYF.

There are a few counts of this clone. The chain employs TRBV5-1 and TRBJ2-4; 7 bases are shared with TRBD2. V gave up 5 bases and J gave up 3 bases; unmatched junction bases: 5. From germline, CDR1 is SGHRS and CDR2 YFSETQ. The CDR3 consists of 14 residues. This CDR3 is CASRTSKFKNIQYF. The CDR3 coding sequence is TGCGCCAGCAGGACTAGCAAGTTCAAAAACATTCAGTACTTC.

This clone turned up a few times. The chain employs TRBV6-1 and TRBJ1-3; D is unresolved. Germline V gene data show CDR1 as MNHNS and CDR2 as SASEGT. The CDR3 is 15 residues long. V lost 5 bases to trimming and J lost 0 bases, with 11 bases between them. CDR3 sequence reads: CASSSPADSGNTIYF. The CDR3 DNA follows: TGTGCCAGCAGTAGCCCCGCCGACTCTGGAAACACCATATATTTT.

This clone was detected only once. The gene calls are TRBV2 and TRBJ2-7; D is undetermined. The CDR3 totals 17 residues. CDR1 is SNHLY and CDR2 is FYNNEI in the germline V gene. The V gene lost 6 bases and the J gene lost 2 bases, with 23 bases spanning the gap. CDR3 in amino acids: CASRGTLDFSVTYEQYF. CDR3 DNA sequence: TGTGCCAGCAGGGGAACCTTAGACTTTTCCGTCACCTACGAGCAGTACTTC.

This clone has more than one count but fewer than ten. The chain has TRBV11-2 and TRBJ2-7, with a tentative D call TRBD1 (5 bases). The CDR3 is made up of 15 amino acids. V was pared by 5 bases and J by 1 base, with 15 bases between. In germline, CDR1 is SGHAT, CDR2 FQNNGV. The CDR3 region has the DNA TGTGCCAGCAGCCAGGACACCTTGACGTCCTACGAGCAGTACTTC. Protein: CASSQDTLTSYEQYF.

In this sample, this clone turned up a few times. The chain is built from TRBV28 and TRBJ2-4; no firm D call. Germline loops: CDR1 MDHEN, CDR2 SYDVKM. The ends were cut back, 10 bases at V and 0 bases at J, with 4 bases in the middle. There are 11 residues in the CDR3. The DNA for the CDR3 is TGTGCCACCCTAGCCAAAAACATTCAGTACTTC. The encoded protein is CATLAKNIQYF.

This clone was counted between two and nine times. The chain combines TRBV10-3 with TRBJ2-7, with D perhaps TRBD1 (6 bases). CDR1 is ENHRY, CDR2 SYGVKD, per germline. Trimming stripped 9 bases from V and 0 bases from J, with 18 bases between. The CDR3 is 15 residues long. CDR3 bases: TGTGCCATGGGTCAGGGGTTTCGGAGCTCCTACGAGCAGTACTTC. As protein: CAMGQGFRSSYEQYF.

This clone was observed a few times. Other DNA sequences in the sample encode the same CDR3. This chain uses TRBV5-1 with TRBJ2-6; D call uncertain. Trimming took 0 bases from V and 4 from J, leaving 2 bases between them. Germline-derived CDR1 and CDR2 are SGHRS and YFSETQ. The CDR3 is 13 residues long. DNA for the CDR3: TGCGCCAGCAGCTTGGTCGGGGCCAACGTCCTGACTTTC. Its translation: CASSLVGANVLTF.